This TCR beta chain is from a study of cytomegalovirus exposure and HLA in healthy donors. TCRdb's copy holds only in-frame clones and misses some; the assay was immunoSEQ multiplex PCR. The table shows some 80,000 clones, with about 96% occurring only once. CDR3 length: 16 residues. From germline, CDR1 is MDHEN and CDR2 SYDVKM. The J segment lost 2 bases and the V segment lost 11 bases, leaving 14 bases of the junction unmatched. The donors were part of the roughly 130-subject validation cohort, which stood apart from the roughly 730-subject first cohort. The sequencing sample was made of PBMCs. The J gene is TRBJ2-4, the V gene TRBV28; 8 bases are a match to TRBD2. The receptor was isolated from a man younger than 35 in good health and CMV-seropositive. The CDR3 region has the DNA TGTGCCCAGGAGCCGGCAAGCGGGAGAACCAAAAACATTCAGTACTTC. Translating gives CAQEPASGRTKNIQYF.